The clone carrying this TCR beta chain was recorded a few times. The entry originates in a study of blood T cells in healthy people across ages. A second PCR of 7 to 11 cycles used a sample-barcoded 5' primer and a J-beta primer mix. Tagging of each cDNA molecule was performed by a template-switch adaptor with 12 random nucleotides. From each sample, at least 2.5 million paired-end reads containing CDR3 were obtained. One entry per CDR3 protein results from TCRdb running MiXCR on the 5' RACE reads. In the table there are some 1.6 million distinct CDR3 sequences, about 35% of which are singletons. The length of the CDR3 is 14 residues. Germline loops: CDR1 MNHEY, CDR2 SVGAGI. The V segment lost 1 base and the J segment 0 bases; nucleotides outside the gene matches: 0.

Material for sequencing was blood. The rearrangement joins TRBV6-5 to TRBJ2-7, with 7 bases identical to TRBD1. This clonotype originated in a woman younger than 45 in good health. In nucleotides, the CDR3 is TGTGCCAGCAGTTACTACAGGGGCTCCTACGAGCAGTACTTC. Amino acids: CASSYYRGSYEQYF.